The rows below give T cell receptor beta chains drawn from one sample of a study of CD8 T cells in ankylosing spondylitis. TCRdb re-derived calls from the 5' RACE reads in MiXCR, one entry per CDR3 protein. The sample carries approximately 140,000 distinct CDR3 sequences, about a tenth recorded once. Sample: blood, either unsorted or a sorted T cell fraction (not recorded which). The source is a male donor with ankylosing spondylitis or in good health (not recorded which). Both conserved end residues are part of each CDR3. A D gene is named only where the DNA matches it firmly. Expanded clones are given a class, and other clones once, few, many or no size at all.

J gene | clone size | V gene | D gene | CDR3 protein | CDR3 DNA
TRBJ1-5 | few | TRBV19 | TRBD1 | CASSTGTGGPYQPQHF | TGTGCCAGTAGTACTGGGACAGGGGGCCCGTATCAGCCCCAGCATTTT
TRBJ2-1 | - | TRBV7-2 | TRBD2 | CASSLARGLAVYNEQFF | TGTGCCAGCAGCTTAGCTAGGGGACTAGCGGTTTACAATGAGCAGTTCTTC
TRBJ2-2 | few | TRBV5-1 | - | CASSSTSSGTGELFF | TGCGCCAGCAGCTCCACCTCATCGGGCACCGGGGAGCTGTTTTTT
TRBJ2-4 | few | TRBV29-1 | - | CSVVRADKNIQYF | TGCAGCGTTGTTAGGGCGGACAAAAACATTCAGTACTTC
TRBJ1-2 | many | TRBV12-3/TRBV12-4 | - | CASMVGTLNYGYTF | TGTGCCAGCATGGTAGGGACCCTTAACTATGGCTACACCTTC
TRBJ1-4 | many | TRBV29-1 | - | CSIIITGRSEKLFF | TGCAGCATTATAATCACAGGCCGCTCTGAAAAACTGTTTTTT
TRBJ2-1 | many | TRBV3-1 | TRBD1 | CASSPGQTNNEQFF | TGTGCCAGCAGCCCGGGACAGACTAACAATGAGCAGTTCTTC
TRBJ1-2 | many | TRBV3-1 | - | CASSQDRTNRHGYTF | TGTGCCAGCAGCCAAGATCGGACCAATCGGCATGGCTACACCTTC
TRBJ2-3 | once | TRBV7-9 | - | CASSIGLHTDTQYF | TGTGCCAGCAGCATAGGACTACACACAGATACGCAGTATTTT
TRBJ2-3 | many | TRBV28 | - | CASSLPGYSTDTQYF | TGTGCCAGCAGTTTACCGGGATATAGCACAGATACGCAGTATTTT
TRBJ2-5 | few | TRBV12-3/TRBV12-4 | - | CASSLLAARYQETQYF | TGTGCCAGCAGTTTGTTAGCGGCGAGATACCAAGAGACCCAGTACTTC
TRBJ2-7 | many | TRBV29-1 | TRBD1 | CSVKLDRVRSYEQYF | TGCAGCGTAAAATTGGACAGGGTTCGGTCCTACGAGCAGTACTTC
TRBJ2-5 | many | TRBV20-1 | - | CSARNRQGGQETQYF | TGCAGTGCCCGGAACCGACAAGGCGGCCAAGAGACCCAGTACTTC
TRBJ2-3 | many | TRBV12-3/TRBV12-4 | TRBD1 | CASSQDRVIDTQYF | TGTGCCAGCAGCCAGGACAGGGTCATCGATACGCAGTATTTT
TRBJ2-1 | many | TRBV10-3 | TRBD2 | CAIQPASGSNEQFF | TGTGCCATCCAGCCGGCTAGCGGGAGTAATGAGCAGTTCTTC
TRBJ2-5 | many | TRBV20-1 | TRBD2 | CSAFGLAGTDDQETQYF | TGCAGTGCTTTTGGACTAGCGGGAACCGACGACCAAGAGACCCAGTACTTC
TRBJ1-2 | many | TRBV5-1 | TRBD1 | CASSRTGEGVGYTF | TGCGCCAGCAGCCGGACAGGGGAGGGAGTCGGCTACACCTTC
TRBJ1-4 | few | TRBV27 | - | CASSFSGEGEKLFF | TGTGCCAGCAGTTTCTCAGGGGAGGGTGAAAAACTGTTTTTT
TRBJ2-1 | - | TRBV6-2/TRBV6-3 | - | CASTYLGSSYNEQFF | TGTGCCAGCACCTACCTCGGGAGCTCCTACAATGAGCAGTTCTTC
TRBJ2-7 | many | TRBV3-1 | - | CASSQVRRPVHEQYF | TGTGCCAGCAGCCAAGTCCGGCGTCCGGTCCACGAGCAGTACTTC
TRBJ2-2 | - | TRBV5-1 | - | CGSSYTEGRGPGELFF | TGCGGCAGCAGCTATACAGAGGGGCGAGGTCCCGGGGAGCTGTTTTTT
TRBJ1-2 | many | TRBV28 | TRBD1 | CASCQGQGNYGYTF | TGTGCCAGCTGCCAGGGACAGGGAAACTATGGCTACACCTTC
TRBJ1-4 | many | TRBV4-3 | - | CASSQPGTHNEKLFF | TGCGCCAGCAGCCAGCCGGGGACGCATAATGAAAAACTGTTTTTT
TRBJ2-3 | many | TRBV15 | - | CATSLDRVLRTDTQYF | TGTGCCACCAGCCTAGACCGGGTACTCCGCACAGATACGCAGTATTTT
TRBJ2-5 | many | TRBV29-1 | TRBD2 | CSVGGGRAREYF | TGCAGCGTTGGTGGCGGGAGGGCGAGAGAGTACTTC
TRBJ2-7 | few | TRBV3-1 | - | CASSQGTPRRNGRTYEQYF | TGTGCCAGCAGCCAGGGTACACCACGGCGAAACGGAAGGACTTACGAGCAGTACTTC
TRBJ2-1 | - | TRBV9 | TRBD2 | CASSVVPVAGVGDEQFF | TGTGCCAGCAGCGTAGTTCCGGTGGCGGGAGTAGGCGATGAGCAGTTCTTC
TRBJ2-7 | - | TRBV7-2 | - | CASSLGLGSYEQYF | TGTGCCAGCAGCTTAGGGCTGGGCTCCTACGAGCAGTACTTC
TRBJ1-5 | - | TRBV6-2/TRBV6-3 | - | CASSYIGGHNQPQHF | TGTGCCAGCAGTTACATTGGGGGCCACAATCAGCCCCAGCATTTT
TRBJ2-4 | many | TRBV20-1 | - | CSASSVAKNIQYF | TGCAGTGCTAGTTCGGTAGCCAAAAACATTCAGTACTTC
TRBJ2-5 | few | TRBV6-1 | TRBD2 | CASSSGRALAETQYF | TGTGCCAGCAGTAGCGGGAGGGCCCTAGCGGAGACCCAGTACTTC
TRBJ2-7 | many | TRBV25-1 | TRBD1 | CASSRAGTGTYEQYF | TGTGCCAGCAGTAGAGCCGGGACAGGGACCTACGAGCAGTACTTC
TRBJ2-3 | - | TRBV18 | TRBD2 | CASSPRTGGAGLRSTDTQYF | TGTGCCAGCTCACCTCGAACGGGAGGGGCAGGCCTAAGAAGCACAGATACGCAGTATTTT
TRBJ2-1 | many | TRBV7-2 | TRBD2 | CASSLAIGLAGGAEQFF | TGTGCCAGCAGCTTAGCTATAGGACTAGCGGGTGGGGCTGAGCAGTTCTTC
TRBJ2-1 | many | TRBV29-1 | - | CSVRVLSYNEQFF | TGCAGCGTTAGGGTGCTCTCCTACAATGAGCAGTTCTTC
TRBJ2-2 | many | TRBV7-8 | - | CASSLFGGASLGELFF | TGTGCCAGCAGCTTATTTGGGGGAGCCTCCCTCGGGGAGCTGTTTTTT
TRBJ2-3 | few | TRBV12-3/TRBV12-4 | TRBD1 | CASKDDRVPDTQYF | TGTGCCAGCAAGGACGACAGGGTCCCAGATACGCAGTATTTT
TRBJ2-1 | - | TRBV7-2 | TRBD1 | CASTRDRGLNEQFF | TGTGCCAGCACCAGGGACAGGGGGCTTAATGAGCAGTTCTTC
TRBJ1-4 | many | TRBV7-2 | - | CASSLATNEKLFF | TGTGCCAGCAGCTTAGCTACTAATGAAAAACTGTTTTTT
TRBJ2-1 | many | TRBV29-1 | TRBD1 | CSVEGQDSYNEQFF | TGCAGCGTAGAGGGACAGGACTCCTACAATGAGCAGTTCTTC
TRBJ2-5 | many | TRBV12-3/TRBV12-4 | - | CASTTWAGGNREETQYF | TGTGCCAGCACCACTTGGGCGGGCGGAAATAGGGAAGAGACCCAGTACTTC
TRBJ2-1 | few | TRBV5-6 | TRBD1 | CASKPGQGYREQFF | TGTGCCAGCAAGCCGGGACAGGGATATCGGGAGCAGTTCTTC
TRBJ2-7 | - | TRBV5-8 | TRBD1 | CASSLDRGHSYEQYF | TGTGCCAGCAGCCTGGACAGGGGGCACTCCTACGAGCAGTACTTC
TRBJ2-1 | few | TRBV2 | TRBD2 | CASLRASGSSYNEQFF | TGTGCCAGCCTCAGGGCTAGCGGAAGCTCCTACAATGAGCAGTTCTTC
TRBJ2-2 | many | TRBV28 | - | CASSPGPGELFF | TGTGCCAGCAGTCCAGGACCTGGGGAGCTGTTTTTT
TRBJ2-5 | - | TRBV6-5 | TRBD2 | CASGTRQTQYF | TGTGCCAGCGGGACTAGACAGACCCAGTACTTC
TRBJ1-2 | - | TRBV6-1 | - | CAGKSQGPNRDYGYTF | TGTGCCGGCAAGTCTCAGGGACCGAATCGGGACTATGGCTACACCTTC
TRBJ2-1 | many | TRBV5-1 | TRBD1 | CASSFRTGANEQFF | TGCGCCAGCAGCTTTAGGACAGGGGCCAATGAGCAGTTCTTC
TRBJ2-5 | many | TRBV20-1 | TRBD2 | CSARDLAGGIRETQYF | TGCAGTGCTAGGGACTTAGCGGGAGGTATAAGAGAGACCCAGTACTTC
TRBJ2-7 | - | TRBV7-6 | - | CASSPFSGQASYEQYF | TGTGCCAGCAGCCCATTTTCCGGCCAGGCCTCCTACGAGCAGTACTTC
TRBJ2-6 | few | TRBV5-5 | - | CASIPSGGQGANVLTF | TGTGCCAGCATCCCAAGTGGGGGGCAAGGGGCCAACGTCCTGACTTTC
TRBJ1-1 | many | TRBV7-2 | - | CASSFGVTAFF | TGTGCCAGCAGCTTTGGAGTAACAGCTTTCTTT
TRBJ2-3 | many | TRBV5-1 | - | CASRYSTDTQYF | TGCGCCAGCAGATATAGCACAGATACGCAGTATTTT
TRBJ2-6 | many | TRBV12-3/TRBV12-4 | - | CASSLPSGANVLTF | TGTGCCAGCAGCCTTCCTTCTGGGGCCAACGTCCTGACTTTC
TRBJ2-7 | - | TRBV7-9 | TRBD1 | CASSTGTARTYEQYF | TGTGCCAGCAGTACGGGGACAGCGAGAACCTACGAGCAGTACTTC
TRBJ2-4 | many | TRBV5-1 | TRBD1 | CASSGGQWNIQYF | TGCGCCAGCAGCGGGGGACAGTGGAACATTCAGTACTTC
TRBJ2-5 | few | TRBV7-2 | - | CASSLARVLSVSQETQYF | TGTGCCAGCAGCTTAGCGAGAGTCCTATCGGTGAGCCAAGAGACCCAGTACTTC
TRBJ2-1 | - | TRBV11-2 | - | CASSITSSRGLGYNEQFF | TGTGCCAGCAGCATAACTAGCTCCCGAGGTTTGGGCTACAATGAGCAGTTCTTC